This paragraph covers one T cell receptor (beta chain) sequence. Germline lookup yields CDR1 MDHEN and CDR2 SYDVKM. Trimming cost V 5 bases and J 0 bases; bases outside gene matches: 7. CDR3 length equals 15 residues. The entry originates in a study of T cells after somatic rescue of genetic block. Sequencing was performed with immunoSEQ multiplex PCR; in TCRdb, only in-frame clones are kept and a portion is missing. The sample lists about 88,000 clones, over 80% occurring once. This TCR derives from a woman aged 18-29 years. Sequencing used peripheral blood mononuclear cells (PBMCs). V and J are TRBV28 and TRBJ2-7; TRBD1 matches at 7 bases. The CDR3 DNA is TGTGCCAGCAGTGGAAGGGACAGCCACTCCTACGAGCAGTACTTC. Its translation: CASSGRDSHSYEQYF. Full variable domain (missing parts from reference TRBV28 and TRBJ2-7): DVKVTQSSRYLVKRTGEKVFLECVQDMDHENMFWYRQDPGLGLRLIYFSYDVKMKEKGDIPEGYSVSREKKERFSLILESASTNQTSMYLCASSGRDSHSYEQYFGPGTRLTVT.